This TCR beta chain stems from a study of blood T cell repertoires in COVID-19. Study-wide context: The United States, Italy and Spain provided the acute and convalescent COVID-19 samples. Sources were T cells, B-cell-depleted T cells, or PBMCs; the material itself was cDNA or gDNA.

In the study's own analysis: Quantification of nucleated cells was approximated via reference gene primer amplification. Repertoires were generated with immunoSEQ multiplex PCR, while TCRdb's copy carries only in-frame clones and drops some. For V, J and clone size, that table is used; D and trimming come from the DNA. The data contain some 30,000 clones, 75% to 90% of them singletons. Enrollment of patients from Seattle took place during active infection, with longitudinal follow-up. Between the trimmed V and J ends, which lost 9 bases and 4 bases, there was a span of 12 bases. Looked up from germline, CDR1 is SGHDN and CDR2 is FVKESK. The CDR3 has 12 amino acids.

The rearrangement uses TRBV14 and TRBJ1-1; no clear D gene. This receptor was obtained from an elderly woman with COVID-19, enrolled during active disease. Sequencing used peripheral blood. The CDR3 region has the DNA TGTGCCAGTTCGATGTCAGGCACTGAAGCTTTCTTT. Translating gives CASSMSGTEAFF.